Listed below are T cell receptor beta chains from one sample, sequenced in a study of T cells expressing NK-cell markers. With the 5' RACE reads reprocessed, TCRdb shows one record per CDR3 protein and no DNA. The sample includes some 280,000 distinct CDR3 sequences. Sequenced: blood T cells: a sorted CD56 or NKG2C T cell subset, CD4+ or CD8+ T cells, or bulk PBMC T cells (not recorded which). The receptors were gathered from a man aged 18 to 30 in good health. Both conserved end residues are part of each CDR3.

j_call v_call cdr3_aa
TRBJ2-5 TRBV5-1 CASSGTPGLANQETQYF
TRBJ2-5 TRBV2 CASSEAPGTSGTQYF
TRBJ2-5 TRBV12-3/TRBV12-4 CASSYGGRVGKTQYF
TRBJ2-3 TRBV9 CATSHAGGGTDTQYF
TRBJ2-7 TRBV25-1 CASSEFGRDYEQYF
TRBJ2-1 TRBV30 CAWSVLAPYNEQFF
TRBJ2-1 TRBV12-3/TRBV12-4 CASSFGFGDNEQFF
TRBJ2-1 TRBV27 CASGTIRGPKYNEQFF
TRBJ2-6 TRBV2 CASVPGKGANVLTF
TRBJ2-3 TRBV7-9 CASSGLDTDTQYF
TRBJ2-2 TRBV12-3/TRBV12-4 CASSASGTGELFF
TRBJ1-4 TRBV20-1 CSAGGTGNEKLFF
TRBJ1-6 TRBV5-1 CASSLDSGSPLHF
TRBJ2-1 TRBV29-1 CSVPLTAGVYNEQFF
TRBJ2-2 TRBV12-3/TRBV12-4 CASSFARDSGNTGELFF
TRBJ1-5 TRBV19 CASSPRDRGHRQPQHF
TRBJ1-1 TRBV25-1 CATSQGGNTEAFF
TRBJ2-5 TRBV11-3 CASSLAIRVRGETQYF
TRBJ2-7 TRBV18 CASSPNQASGYEQYF
TRBJ2-3 TRBV15 CATSRVTDTQYF
TRBJ2-3 TRBV3-1 CASSPTKQSTQYF
TRBJ2-7 TRBV10-3 CAVRGIQSSYEQYF
TRBJ1-5 TRBV4-3 CASSPSVVLGDQPQHF
TRBJ1-5 TRBV18 CASSPLQGNQPQHF
TRBJ2-1 TRBV3-1 CASSPIAGGPRYNEQFF
TRBJ2-1 TRBV5-6 CASSNSRVSPLDEQFF
TRBJ2-6 TRBV15 CATSTAGSGANVLTF
TRBJ2-1 TRBV6-1 CASSPASGTSYNEQFF
TRBJ2-1 TRBV20-1 CSAPSGRAGDEQFF